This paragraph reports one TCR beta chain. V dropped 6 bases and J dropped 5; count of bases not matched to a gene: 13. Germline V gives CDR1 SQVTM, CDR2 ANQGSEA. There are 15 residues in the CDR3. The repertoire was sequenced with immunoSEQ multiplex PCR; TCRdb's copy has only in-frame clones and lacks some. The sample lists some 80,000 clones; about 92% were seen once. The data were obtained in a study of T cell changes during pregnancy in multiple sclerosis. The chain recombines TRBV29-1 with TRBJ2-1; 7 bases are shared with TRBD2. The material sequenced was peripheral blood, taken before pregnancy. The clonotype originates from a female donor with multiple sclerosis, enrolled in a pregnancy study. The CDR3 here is CSVRPGLKNNNEQFF. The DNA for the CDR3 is TGCAGCGTAAGACCGGGACTAAAAAACAACAATGAGCAGTTCTTC.